The 24 T cell receptor beta chains below all came from one sample that was sequenced in a study of T-cell reconstitution after alpha-beta-depleted transplantation in children (dated by TCRdb to about 2016). Receptor amplification or capture employed PCR. The reads were generated on an Illumina HiSeq 2500. TCR library preparation used molecular barcoding, with unique molecular identifiers applied to normalize quantification of the TCRbeta repertoire. Clones were called with MiXCR by TCRdb after fastp trimmed the public reads at Q25, and only in-frame beta chains were retained. Records with the same CDR3 protein are collapsed into one entry carrying the most frequent genes and DNA. Here the sample has around 140,000 distinct CDR3 sequences; around 8.8% occur a single time. Of the sample, 15% to 20% is held by the ten largest clones. Read against the paper, the sample's treatment or condition label means: allogeneic hematopoietic cell transplantation with graft depleted of TCRalphabeta T cells and CD19 B cells.

The specimen comprised PBMCs, mostly from graft donor cells, sampled 180 days after TCRalphabeta/CD19-depleted stem cell transplant. These receptors were taken from a female patient between 2 and 15 years old who had a stem cell transplant for congenital amegakaryocytic thrombocytopenia, so the T cells may come from the graft donor.

This clonotype was picked up a small number of times. CDR3 residues: CASSPLYNEQFF. The CDR3 nucleotides read TGTGCCAGCAGCCCCCTCTACAATGAGCAGTTCTTC. This chain links TRBV7-6 with TRBJ2-1; D not resolved. The germline V gene encodes CDR1 SGHVS and CDR2 FNYEAQ. This CDR3 has 12 residues. V gave up 5 bases and J gave up 3 bases, with 5 bases separating them.

The sample holds many counts of this clonotype. V is TRBV28 and J is TRBJ2-4; D gene unclear. The CDR3 length is 14 residues. CDR1 is MDHEN and CDR2 is SYDVKM in the germline V gene. Trimming took 5 bases from V and 0 from J, leaving 8 bases between them. Written as DNA, the CDR3 is TGTGCCAGCAGTGCGTTTCTAGCCAAAAACATTCAGTACTTC. It yields the protein CASSAFLAKNIQYF.

This clonotype was counted ten times or more. The J gene is TRBJ2-1, the V gene TRBV7-2; TRBD1 might be the D (5 bases). Germline CDR1 SGHTA, CDR2 FQGNSA. Trimming pared 5 bases from V and 0 bases from J, leaving 17 bases between. The CDR3 loop spans 17 amino acids. The CDR3 protein is CASSTRTGSRSYNEQFF. The CDR3 coding sequence is TGTGCCAGCAGCACCCGAACAGGAAGTCGCTCCTACAATGAGCAGTTCTTC. Combining the CDR3 with reference TRBV7-2 and TRBJ2-1 gives the whole variable domain GAGVSQSPSNKVTEKGKDVELRCDPISGHTALYWYRQSLGQGLEFLIYFQGNSAPDKSGLPSDRFSAERTGGSVSTLTIQRTQQEDSAVYLCASSTRTGSRSYNEQFFGPGTRLTVL.

A few counts support this clonotype. This rearrangement joins TRBV5-1 to TRBJ2-5, with D hard to call. Germline loops: CDR1 SGHRS, CDR2 YFSETQ. The CDR3 has 15 residues. With 2 bases removed from V and 1 base from J, the gap between germline ends came to 12 bases. For the CDR3, the DNA is TGCGCCAGCAGCTTCATGAGTCAGCCCCAAGAGACCCAGTACTTC. This codes for CASSFMSQPQETQYF.

V usage is TRBV7-8 and J usage is TRBJ1-2; 9 bases agree with TRBD1. CDR1 is SGHVS, CDR2 FQNEAQ, per germline. The V gene end was trimmed by 1 base and the J gene end by 1 base; junction bases not matched to a gene: 7. The CDR3 consists of 17 residues. The CDR3 protein is CASSLGGGQGINYGYTF. CDR3 nucleotides: TGTGCCAGCAGCTTAGGGGGGGGACAGGGAATTAACTATGGCTACACCTTC. The complete variable domain, with remaining parts taken from reference TRBV7-8 and TRBJ1-2, reads GAGVSQSPRYKVAKRGQDVALRCDPISGHVSLFWYQQALGQGPEFLTYFQNEAQLDKSGLPSDRFFAERPEGSVSTLKIQRTQQEDSAVYLCASSLGGGQGINYGYTFGSGTRLTVV.

This clonotype was seen many times. J is TRBJ2-4 and V is TRBV7-8, with 7 bases that match TRBD1. V lost 0 bases, J lost 1 base, and 3 bases stayed unmatched. Per germline, CDR1 SGHVS and CDR2 FQNEAQ. The CDR3 is 16 residues long. CDR3 sequence reads: CASSLAYRGAKNIQYF. CDR3 DNA: TGTGCCAGCAGCTTAGCGTACAGGGGTGCCAAAAACATTCAGTACTTC. Using reference TRBV7-8 and TRBJ2-4 for the parts outside the CDR3, the full variable domain is GAGVSQSPRYKVAKRGQDVALRCDPISGHVSLFWYQQALGQGPEFLTYFQNEAQLDKSGLPSDRFFAERPEGSVSTLKIQRTQQEDSAVYLCASSLAYRGAKNIQYFGAGTRLSVL.

This clonotype came up a few times. The chain has TRBV5-1 and TRBJ2-4, with 8 bases lining up with TRBD1. This CDR3 has 16 residues. J gave up 5 bases and V 2 bases, and 9 bases lay outside the gene matches. Germline V gene sequence: CDR1 SGHRS, CDR2 YFSETQ. CDR3 amino acids: CASSFSRMTGENIQYF. CDR3 in DNA: TGCGCCAGCAGCTTCAGCAGGATGACAGGGGAAAACATTCAGTACTTC.

This clonotype was recorded many times. CDR3 protein: CSASEGLGDEQFF. The CDR3 region has the DNA TGCAGTGCTAGTGAGGGACTAGGGGATGAGCAGTTCTTC. The chain recombines TRBV20-1 with TRBJ2-1; the match to TRBD2 covers 8 bases. Germline values: CDR1 DFQATT, CDR2 SNEGSKA (reference sequence). This CDR3 spans 13 amino acids. Trimming at V came to 3 bases and at J to 8 bases, leaving 6 bases not matched to a gene.

The V gene is TRBV11-2, the J gene TRBJ2-7; 8 bases map to TRBD1. CDR3 length equals 14 residues. The germline V gene encodes CDR1 SGHAT and CDR2 FQNNGV. V lost 1 base, J lost 2 bases, and 1 base stayed unmatched. The CDR3, as DNA: TGTGCCAGCAGCTTAGTGGACAGGGCCTACGAGCAGTACGTC. Translation gives CASSLVDRAYEQYV.

This clonotype was detected many times. The rearrangement links TRBV4-2 to TRBJ2-5; D gene ambiguous. The germline CDR1 and CDR2 sequences are LGHNA and YNFKEQ. The CDR3 runs to 15 residues. Between the trimmed V and J ends, which lost 3 bases and 2 bases, there was a span of 13 bases. In nucleotides, the CDR3 is TGTGCCAGCAGCCATATCCACCGACAACAAGAGACCCAGTACTTC. Its translation: CASSHIHRQQETQYF.

There are many counts of this clonotype. The chain recombines TRBV5-4 with TRBJ2-5; 7 nucleotides match TRBD2. V lost 3 bases, J lost 2 bases, and 7 bases stayed unmatched. The CDR3 contains 15 residues. Germline CDR1 SGHNT, CDR2 YYREEE (reference sequence). DNA of the CDR3: TGTGCCAGCAGCTCTGGCGGGGGAGATCAAGAGACCCAGTACTTC. Translation: CASSSGGGDQETQYF.

The rearrangement joins TRBV11-2 to TRBJ2-7; D ambiguous. Germline-derived CDR1 and CDR2 are SGHAT and FQNNGV. Trimming took off 0 bases at V and 6 bases at J, with 12 bases between the two ends. The CDR3 length is 14 residues. As DNA, the CDR3 is TGTGCCAGCAGCTTAGAAGTAGGTCTCTTCGAGCAGTACTTC. It is translated as CASSLEVGLFEQYF.

The CDR3: CASSGSQIEETQYF. The CDR3 coding sequence is TGCGCCAGCAGTGGGTCTCAGATCGAAGAGACCCAGTACTTC. This chain links TRBV10-1 with TRBJ2-5; D gene ambiguous. Germline CDR1 WNHNN, CDR2 SYGVQD (reference sequence). V lost 4 bases and J lost 3, with 12 bases in between. This CDR3 is built from 14 residues.

This clonotype was observed at least ten times. The chain uses TRBV28 and TRBJ1-2, with D possibly being TRBD1 (5 bases). The germline CDR1 and CDR2 sequences are MDHEN and SYDVKM. The V gene lost 10 bases and the J gene lost 2 bases, with 8 bases spanning the gap. This CDR3 region has 11 residues. This CDR3 reads CATRGNYGYTF. As DNA, the CDR3 is TGTGCCACCCGGGGGAACTATGGCTACACCTTC.

This clonotype came up many times. V and J are TRBV6-1 and TRBJ1-6; D gene uncertain. This CDR3 comprises 14 residues. In germline, CDR1 is MNHNS, CDR2 SASEGT. The V end lost 1 base, the J end lost 10 bases, and 11 bases lay between the germline ends. For the CDR3, the DNA is TGTGCCAGCAGTGAAGGAGGGTTTCGGTCACCCCTCCACTTT. Its protein product is CASSEGGFRSPLHF.

This clonotype was counted many times. CDR3 DNA: TGTGCCATCAGTGATTGGACAGGGGCGGGCGAGCAGTACTTC. It encodes CAISDWTGAGEQYF. This chain uses TRBV10-3 with TRBJ2-7; 9 bases fit TRBD1. The junction had 6 bases not matched to a gene; V was cut back by 3 bases and J by 6 bases. The CDR3 consists of 14 residues. Germline CDR1 is ENHRY and CDR2 is SYGVKD.

This clonotype came up a few times. J is TRBJ2-7 and V is TRBV30; D may be TRBD2 (7 bases). The CDR3 consists of 14 residues. Trimming removed 0 bases at V and 5 bases at J, with 14 bases between. CDR1 is GTSNPN and CDR2 is SVGIG in the germline V gene (reference sequence). The CDR3 coding sequence is TGTGCCTGGAGTGTAGGGGGGGGCAGCGACGAGCAGTACTTC. Translating gives CAWSVGGGSDEQYF. The complete variable domain, with remaining parts taken from reference TRBV30 and TRBJ2-7, reads SQTIHQWPATLVQPVGSPLSLECTVEGTSNPNLYWYRQAAGRGLQLLFYSVGIGQISSEVPQNLSASRPQDRQFILSSKKLLLSDSGFYLCAWSVGGGSDEQYFGPGTRLTVT.

This sequence joins TRBV29-1 and TRBJ1-1; no firm D call. Trimming cost V 4 bases and J 0 bases, with 9 bases left between them. CDR1 is SQVTM, CDR2 ANQGSEA, per germline. The CDR3 extends over 13 amino acids. The CDR3, as DNA: TGCAGCGTTGCTCGCACGATGAACACTGAAGCTTTCTTT. This codes for CSVARTMNTEAFF.

Many counts were recorded for this clonotype. The chain combines TRBV6-5 with TRBJ2-7, with D possibly being TRBD1 (6 bases). Per germline, CDR1 MNHEY and CDR2 SVGAGI. Trimming cost V 5 bases and J 5 bases, with 10 bases left between them. The CDR3 length is 12 residues. CDR3 DNA: TGTGCCAGCAGTCAACAGGGAAACGAGCAGTACTTC. Translating gives CASSQQGNEQYF.

The gene calls are TRBV30 and TRBJ2-7, with 7 bases fitting TRBD2. The germline CDR1 and CDR2 sequences are GTSNPN and SVGIG (reference sequence). The CDR3 sequence is 14 residues long. Unmatched junction bases numbered 4, after V lost 0 bases and J lost 2 bases. CDR3 coding DNA: TGTGCCTGGAGTGTACGAGCGGGGCCCTACGAGCAGTACTTC. Its protein product is CAWSVRAGPYEQYF.

This clonotype was counted at least ten times. The chain links TRBV20-1 to TRBJ2-7; 11 nucleotides align to TRBD1. CDR1 is DFQATT and CDR2 is SNEGSKA in the germline V gene (reference sequence). J gave up 0 bases and V 3 bases, and 1 base lay outside the gene matches. The CDR3 is 14 amino acids. The CDR3 DNA follows: TGCAGTGCTAGCGGACAGGGGGCCTCCTACGAGCAGTACTTC. Amino acids: CSASGQGASYEQYF.

In its sample, this clonotype was seen many times. This chain links TRBV29-1 with TRBJ1-2, with 9 bases identical to TRBD1. The CDR3 is 13 amino acids. CDR1 is SQVTM and CDR2 is ANQGSEA in the germline V gene. V trimming: 7 bases; J trimming: 2 bases; junction bases outside the gene matches: 5. The CDR3 DNA sequence: TGCAGCGGGCGAACAGGGGGCAACTATGGCTACACCTTC. Protein: CSGRTGGNYGYTF.

Comment on this clonotype: One base away lies a much larger clone, so this may be a sequencing read error. V and J are TRBV7-6 and TRBJ2-3, with D possibly TRBD2 on 6 matching bases. This CDR3 region has 17 residues. Trimming removed 1 base from V and 7 bases from J, with 21 bases in between. The germline V gene has CDR1 SGHVS and CDR2 FNYEAQ. CDR3 DNA: TGTGCCAGCAGCTTAGTTTCAGTGGGAGGCGGCTCACATACGCAGTATTTT. The encoded protein is CASSLVSVGGGSHTQYF.

This clonotype was seen more than once but under ten times. The V call is TRBV28, the J call TRBJ1-4; TRBD1 aligns across 9 bases. J was trimmed by 7 bases and V by 8 bases; bases with no gene match: 20. The CDR3 totals 18 residues. The germline gives CDR1 MDHEN, CDR2 SYDVKM. CDR3 protein: CASGDRVLPIARIEKLFF. The CDR3 bases are TGTGCCAGCGGGGACAGGGTCCTTCCCATCGCGAGGATTGAAAAACTGTTTTTT.